The T cell receptor beta chain described here comes from a study of identical twins. Findings of the study overall: Models came in too low on out-of-frame TCR alpha sharing in monozygotic twins.

The CDR3 runs 13 residues. The V gene's germline CDR1 is SQVTM and CDR2 ANQGSEA. The V gene lost 0 bases and the J gene lost 1 base, with 6 bases spanning the gap. A remark on this clonotype: Its antigen is currently unknown.

Unique molecular identifiers were in the cDNA, with template-switch universal primer binding. TCRdb re-derived calls from the 5' RACE reads in MiXCR, one entry per CDR3 protein. The table lists nearly 650,000 distinct CDR3 sequences, about 7% of them singletons. The data also belong to a second study, concerning yellow fever vaccine responses in identical twins.

What was sequenced was PBMCs. The receptor's source is a woman younger than 30 in good health. The rearrangement joins TRBV29-1 to TRBJ1-2, with D uncertain. The CDR3 spells CSVEDEGNYGYTF. As DNA, the CDR3 is TGCAGCGTTGAAGATGAGGGTAACTATGGCTACACCTTC. The full variable domain, with the rest looked up from reference TRBV29-1 and TRBJ1-2, is SAVISQKPSRDICQRGTSLTIQCQVDSQVTMMFWYRQQPGQSLTLIATANQGSEATYESGFVIDKFPISRPNLTFSTLTVSNMSPEDSSIYLCSVEDEGNYGYTFGSGTRLTVV.